This entry features one TCR beta chain sequence. Its target is not known. The V end was cut by 7 bases, the J end by 7 bases, with 17 bases between. There are 14 residues in the CDR3. Germline-derived CDR1 and CDR2 are LGHNA and YNFKEQ. Assay used: immunoSEQ multiplex PCR; TCRdb lists only in-frame clones, some missing. The sample lists 2 million to 3 million clones, 80% to 95% occurring once. These data originate in a study of shared clonotypes between healthy human individuals. Turning to the study itself: Each donor's CD8 memory used one plate, CD8 naive two, each CD4 subset three.

General observations from the study: On the whole, naive subsets had larger estimated richness than memory subsets had.

The chain combines TRBV4-2 with TRBJ2-1, with a weak D call TRBD2 (6 bases). The source is a man aged 18 to 29 in good health. Some clones in this sample may be carry-over from other donors' samples. Sequenced: naive CD4+ T cells from PBMCs. Documented subset: CD45RA+ positively selected. The DNA for the CDR3 is TGTGCCAGCAATCCGGCCGGGACTTCGAATGAGCAGTTCTTC. It encodes CASNPAGTSNEQFF.